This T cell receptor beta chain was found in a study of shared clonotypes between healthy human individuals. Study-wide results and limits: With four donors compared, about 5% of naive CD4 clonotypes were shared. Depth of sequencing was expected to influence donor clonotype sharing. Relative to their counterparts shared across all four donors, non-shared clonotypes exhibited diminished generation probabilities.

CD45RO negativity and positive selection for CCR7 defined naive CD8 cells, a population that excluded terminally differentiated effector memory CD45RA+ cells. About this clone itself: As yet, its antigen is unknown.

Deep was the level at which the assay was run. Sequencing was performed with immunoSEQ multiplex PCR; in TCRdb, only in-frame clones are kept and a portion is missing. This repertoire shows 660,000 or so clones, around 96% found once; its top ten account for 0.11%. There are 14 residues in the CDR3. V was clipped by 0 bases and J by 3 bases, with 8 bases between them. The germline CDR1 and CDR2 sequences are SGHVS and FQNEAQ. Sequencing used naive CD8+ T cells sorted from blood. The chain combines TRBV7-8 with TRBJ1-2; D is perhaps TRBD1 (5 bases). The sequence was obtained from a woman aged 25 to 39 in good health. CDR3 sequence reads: CASSLARGDYGYTF. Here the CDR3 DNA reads TGTGCCAGCAGCTTAGCCCGAGGGGACTATGGCTACACCTTC.